The 29 T cell receptor beta chains below all came from one sample that was sequenced in a study of CD8 T cells in ankylosing spondylitis (dated by TCRdb to about 2017). The library was generated by 5' RACE. The reads were generated on an Illumina HiSeq 2500. TCRdb reran the public reads through fastp at Q25 and MiXCR, keeping productive beta chains. Here each entry gathers all rows of one CDR3 protein and keeps the most common genes and DNA. The sample profile shows about 190,000 distinct CDR3 sequences; approximately 13% of them were found once. Together, the top ten hold 11% of the sample. Sequences were obtained from blood, either unsorted or a sorted T cell fraction (not recorded which). Receptors originate from a female donor with ankylosing spondylitis or in good health (not recorded which).

V is TRBV12-3 or TRBV12-4 and J is TRBJ2-3; 10 bases fit TRBD2. This CDR3 contains 17 residues. V was clipped by 7 bases and J by 1 base; unmatched bases: 11. The CDR3 region has the DNA TGTGCCAGCACTCAAACAAGGACTAGCGGAGGCACAGATACGCAGTATTTT. Its protein is CASTQTRTSGGTDTQYF.

In its sample, this clonotype was seen many times. The chain has TRBV20-1 and TRBJ2-1, with TRBD2 matching over 7 bases. The CDR3 length is 14 residues. Germline CDR1 DFQATT, CDR2 SNEGSKA (reference sequence). J was trimmed by 10 bases and V by 4 bases; bases with no gene match: 13. CDR3 amino acids: CSAMGTTIGVEQFF. For the CDR3, the DNA is TGCAGTGCTATGGGGACTACAATAGGGGTAGAGCAGTTCTTC.

The chain employs TRBV12-3 or TRBV12-4 and TRBJ1-1; D is ambiguous. V lost 6 bases to trimming and J lost 2 bases, with 13 bases between them. This CDR3 contains 14 residues. CDR3: CASSPRAENTEAFF. The CDR3 nucleotides are TGTGCCAGCAGCCCTCGCGCAGAAAACACTGAAGCTTTCTTT.

Of note for this clonotype: A read error may explain this, as a much larger clone is one base away. The V and J genes are TRBV12-3 or TRBV12-4 and TRBJ2-7; 8 positions match TRBD1. The CDR3 covers 14 residues. The V and J ends lost 6 bases and 6 bases, in that order; junction bases with no gene match: 10. The CDR3 region has the DNA TGTGCCAGCAGCTTAAGACAGGGGAGGTGCGAGCAGTACTTC. Amino acids: CASSLRQGRCEQYF.

This rearrangement joins TRBV7-9 to TRBJ1-3, with 7 positions matching TRBD1. Germline V lookup: CDR1 SEHNR, CDR2 FQNEAQ (reference sequence). CDR3 length equals 14 residues. With 6 bases clipped from V and 1 base from J, the junction kept 3 bases outside the gene matches. The CDR3 region is CASSDRASGNTIYF. In DNA form, the CDR3 reads TGTGCCAGCAGTGACAGGGCATCTGGAAACACCATATATTTT.

This clonotype was picked up many times. J is TRBJ2-2 and V is TRBV7-6; TRBD2 matches at 8 bases. This CDR3 is built from 18 residues. J was trimmed by 6 bases and V by 11 bases; bases with no gene match: 23. Germline V gene lookup returns CDR1 SGHVS and CDR2 FNYEAQ. This CDR3 reads CAVRTGGAHSTMSGELFF. The CDR3 bases are TGTGCCGTACGGACCGGGGGGGCCCACTCAACTATGTCCGGGGAGCTGTTTTTT.

This clonotype appeared many times. The V gene is TRBV28, the J gene TRBJ2-7, with 7 bases that match TRBD1. Losses at the gene ends were 6 bases for V and 2 bases for J; bases not matched to a gene: 4. Germline CDR1 and CDR2: MDHEN and SYDVKM. The CDR3 has 13 residues. CDR3 DNA: TGTGCCAGCAGCCTGGGACAGCCCTACGAGCAGTACTTC. Amino acid sequence: CASSLGQPYEQYF.

This clonotype was counted only a few times. The V and J genes are TRBV19 and TRBJ1-6; 9 nucleotides line up with TRBD1. Germline V CDR1 and CDR2: LNHDA, SQIVND (reference sequence). With V trimmed by 3 bases and J by 4 bases, 4 bases remained unmatched. The CDR3 is 16 residues long. As DNA, the CDR3 is TGTGCCAGTAGTATGGAGGGACAGGGATATAATTCACCCCTCCACTTT. Its translation: CASSMEGQGYNSPLHF. The whole variable domain, filled in from reference TRBV19 and TRBJ1-6, reads DGGITQSPKYLFRKEGQNVTLSCEQNLNHDAMYWYRQDPGQGLRLIYYSQIVNDFQKGDIAEGYSVSREKKESFPLTVTSAQKNPTAFYLCASSMEGQGYNSPLHFGNGTRLTVT.

In this sample, this clonotype turned up many times. This rearrangement joins TRBV21-1 to TRBJ2-7. TRBV21-1 is flagged as a pseudogene. CDR3 size: 13 residues. Here the CDR3 reads CASSKVPGYEQYF. CDR3 sequence (DNA): TGTGCCAGCAGCAAAGTTCCAGGCTACGAGCAGTACTTC.

A note on this clonotype: A much larger clonotype is one base distant, so this may be a read error. V gene TRBV27 combines with J gene TRBJ1-6; D is uncertain. The CDR3 has 14 residues. Looked up from germline, CDR1 is MNHEY and CDR2 is SMNVEV (reference sequence). V was trimmed by 4 bases and J by 5 bases, leaving 9 bases between them. The CDR3 here is CASSCTFNNSPLHF. DNA for the CDR3: TGTGCCAGCAGTTGTACATTCAATAATTCACCCCTCCACTTT.

This clonotype was found once. The V and J genes are TRBV23-1 and TRBJ2-7; 7 bases fit TRBD1. TRBV23-1 is placed among ORFs of uncertain function. With 4 bases clipped from V and 7 bases from J, the junction kept 16 bases outside the gene matches. This CDR3 region has 16 residues. The CDR3 bases are TGCGCCAGCAGTCCGGGGACAGTGGCAGTTCTGGATGAGCAGTACTTC. This sequence encodes CASSPGTVAVLDEQYF.

This clonotype was detected many times. V gene TRBV12-3 or TRBV12-4 combines with J gene TRBJ2-3, with TRBD2 identical over 8 bases. After removal of 6 bases from V and 5 bases from J, the junction contained 13 bases not matched to a gene. This CDR3 spans 16 amino acids. The CDR3 here is CASRWGSGRGEDTQYF. The CDR3 DNA is TGTGCCAGCAGGTGGGGCAGCGGGAGAGGGGAAGATACGCAGTATTTT.

This clonotype was seen ten or more times. This chain uses TRBV12-3 or TRBV12-4 with TRBJ2-1; 8 bases align to TRBD2. The trim removed 5 bases at V and 9 bases at J, leaving 15 bases unmatched. The CDR3 runs 16 residues. CDR3 nucleotides: TGTGCCAGCAGTCAAATAGCGGGATCGTGGACCGGTGAGCAGTTCTTC. Encoded protein: CASSQIAGSWTGEQFF.

This clonotype showed up many times. This sequence joins TRBV20-1 and TRBJ1-1; D gene ambiguous. Trimming removed 2 bases from V and 4 bases from J, with 8 bases in between. Looked up from germline, CDR1 is DFQATT and CDR2 is SNEGSKA (reference sequence). The CDR3 extends over 12 amino acids. This CDR3 reads CSARWAVTEAFF. The DNA for the CDR3 is TGCAGTGCTAGATGGGCGGTCACTGAAGCTTTCTTT.

This clonotype was detected only a few times. This chain connects TRBV28 to TRBJ2-2; 9 nucleotides align to TRBD2. V shed 7 bases and J 3 bases; nucleotides not matched to a gene: 18. The CDR3 has 19 amino acids. From germline, CDR1 is MDHEN and CDR2 SYDVKM. The CDR3 sequence is CASTKSISLAGSDTGELFF. The CDR3 region has the DNA TGTGCCAGCACTAAAAGTATTTCCCTAGCGGGAAGCGACACCGGGGAGCTGTTTTTT.

This clonotype was detected many times. This chain joins TRBV12-3 or TRBV12-4 and TRBJ2-1, with D perhaps matching TRBD2 (6 bases). The ends were cut back, 2 bases at V and 5 bases at J, with 10 bases in the middle. CDR3 length equals 14 residues. The CDR3 loop reads CASSLLLANNEQFF. The CDR3 DNA sequence: TGTGCCAGCAGTTTACTACTAGCTAACAATGAGCAGTTCTTC.

This clonotype was observed at least ten times. V gene TRBV24-1 combines with J gene TRBJ2-1; 9 bases agree with TRBD2. CDR1 and CDR2 (germline): KGHDR, SFDVKD. The junction had 7 bases not matched to a gene; V was cut back by 6 bases and J by 8 bases. The CDR3 spans 14 residues. The DNA of the CDR3 is TGTGCCACCAGTACTAGCGGGCTGAACGATGAGCAGTTCTTC. Its protein product is CATSTSGLNDEQFF.

This clonotype was observed at least ten times. The chain links TRBV7-9 to TRBJ1-3; D is ambiguous. Germline V lookup: CDR1 SEHNR, CDR2 FQNEAQ (reference sequence). CDR3 size: 14 residues. The V end lost 5 bases, the J end lost 4 bases, and 12 bases lay between the germline ends. The CDR3 sequence: CASSLTVTGNTIYF. The CDR3 region has the DNA TGTGCCAGCAGCCTGACGGTTACAGGAAACACCATATATTTT.

This clonotype was detected only a few times. V and J are TRBV7-2 and TRBJ2-5; 8 bases line up with TRBD2. J was trimmed by 5 bases and V by 6 bases; bases with no gene match: 8. There are 14 residues in the CDR3. Germline values: CDR1 SGHTA, CDR2 FQGNSA. As DNA, the CDR3 is TGTGCCAGCAGGACCGGGACTAGAGTGGAGACCCAGTACTTC. Translation gives CASRTGTRVETQYF.

This clonotype was observed a handful of times. The J gene is TRBJ2-1, the V gene TRBV29-1, with 8 positions matching TRBD2. Germline trimming cut 0 bases from V and 4 bases from J; bases unmatched to any gene: 5. Per germline, CDR1 SQVTM and CDR2 ANQGSEA. CDR3 size: 15 residues. The CDR3 nucleotides read TGCAGCGTTGAAGAGCGGGAGGCCTCTTACAATGAGCAGTTCTTC. It codes for CSVEEREASYNEQFF.

A remark on this clonotype: Because the CDR3 is missing its conserved closing phenylalanine or tryptophan, this is likely a read error. The gene calls are TRBV12-3 or TRBV12-4 and TRBJ2-1; D is unclear. V gave up 6 bases and J gave up 10 bases, with 13 bases separating them. This CDR3 contains 12 residues. CDR3 bases: TGTGCCAGCAGATTGGATGTGCGGGAGCAGTTCGTC. Protein sequence: CASRLDVREQFV.

The chain links TRBV19 to TRBJ1-5, with 8 bases fitting TRBD1. V gave up 5 bases and J gave up 2 bases; unmatched junction bases: 8. The V gene's germline CDR1 is LNHDA and CDR2 SQIVND (reference sequence). This CDR3 is 16 amino acids long. The CDR3 spells CASSLYQGAGNQPQHF. The CDR3 DNA is TGTGCCAGTAGTCTCTACCAGGGGGCGGGCAATCAGCCCCAGCATTTT.

The table lists this clonotype with many counts. V is TRBV27 and J is TRBJ2-1, with a possible D match to TRBD1 (6 bases). This CDR3 spans 14 amino acids. Trimming left V 6 bases short and J 8 bases short, with 17 bases between. Germline lookup yields CDR1 MNHEY and CDR2 SMNVEV (reference sequence). Here the CDR3 DNA reads TGTGCCAGCAGACAGGGTCGTACGGTCCATGAGCAGTTCTTC. Translation gives CASRQGRTVHEQFF.

In its sample, this clonotype was seen many times. The chain carries TRBV2 and TRBJ2-1; D may be TRBD1 (6 bases). V was pared by 6 bases and J by 1 base, with 16 bases between. Per germline, CDR1 SNHLY and CDR2 FYNNEI. The length of the CDR3 is 16 residues. The CDR3 region has the DNA TGTGCCAGCAGGAGGGCATGGACAGAGTCCTACAATGAGCAGTTCTTC. Amino acid sequence: CASRRAWTESYNEQFF.

This clonotype was counted only a few times. J is TRBJ1-5 and V is TRBV2; 7 nucleotides line up with TRBD1. Trimming at V came to 9 bases and at J to 2 bases, leaving 7 bases not matched to a gene. The CDR3 contains 14 residues. CDR1 SNHLY and CDR2 FYNNEI come from the germline V gene. CDR3 region: CASSTGYGNQPQHF. DNA of the CDR3: TGTGCCAGTTCGACAGGGTATGGCAATCAGCCCCAGCATTTT.

Many counts were recorded for this clonotype. The chain links TRBV20-1 to TRBJ2-3; D not certain. Looked up from germline, CDR1 is DFQATT and CDR2 is SNEGSKA (reference sequence). V was cut by 2 bases and J by 5 bases, with 11 bases left in between. The CDR3 runs 13 residues. CDR3 loop: CSARLRTGDTQYF. The CDR3 nucleotides read TGCAGTGCTAGACTACGGACGGGAGATACGCAGTATTTT.

About this clonotype itself: A read error may be the cause here, since a much bigger clone is one base away. This chain uses TRBV6-1 with TRBJ2-1; 7 bases align to TRBD2. The CDR3 extends over 15 amino acids. After removal of 6 bases from V and 6 bases from J, the junction contained 11 bases not matched to a gene. Per the germline V gene, CDR1 is MNHNS and CDR2 is SASEGT. The CDR3 DNA sequence: TGTGCCAGCAGGACAACTAGCGAGAGTTCCAATGAGCAGTTCTTC. It is translated as CASRTTSESSNEQFF.

The table lists this clonotype with many counts. The chain is built from TRBV6-1 and TRBJ2-3; D may match TRBD1 or TRBD2 (6 bases each). This CDR3 contains 18 residues. Per germline, CDR1 MNHNS and CDR2 SASEGT. Deletions cut 5 bases from V and 0 bases from J, with 21 bases between. The chain's CDR3 is CASSPEGGLIFSTDTQYF. Here the CDR3 DNA reads TGTGCCAGCAGTCCCGAAGGGGGACTCATTTTTAGCACAGATACGCAGTATTTT.

In this sample, this clonotype turned up many times. This rearrangement joins TRBV5-6 to TRBJ1-5; D gene uncertain. CDR1 and CDR2 (germline): SGHDT, YYEEEE. The CDR3 loop spans 14 amino acids. The V end was cut by 0 bases, the J end by 8 bases, with 12 bases between. CDR3 sequence (DNA): TGTGCCAGCAGCTTGGTTCGGGGAGGAGAGCCCCAGCATTTT. It specifies CASSLVRGGEPQHF.